These 6 T cell receptor beta chains were sequenced from one sample in a study of OX40 agonist ivuxolimab in advanced cancers. The repertoire was sequenced with immunoSEQ multiplex PCR; TCRdb's copy has only in-frame clones and lacks some. Counted here are roughly 79,000 clones, roughly 90% occurring once; the ten biggest clones make up approximately 9.9%. The source was CD4+ or CD8+ T cells sorted from blood, collected in a trial of the OX40 agonist ivuxolimab. The receptors were gathered from an adult with an advanced solid tumor such as melanoma, head and neck, liver or kidney cancer.

The gene calls are TRBV14 and TRBJ2-1; 11 nucleotides align to TRBD2. CDR3 size: 20 residues. J gave up 1 base and V 0 bases, and 11 bases lay outside the gene matches. Germline V gene sequence: CDR1 SGHDN, CDR2 FVKESK. The CDR3 region is CASSQDPLAGELFSYNEQFF. The CDR3 nucleotides read TGTGCCAGCAGCCAAGATCCACTAGCGGGGGAACTATTTTCCTACAATGAGCAGTTCTTC. The full variable domain, rest sourced from reference TRBV14 and TRBJ2-1, is EAGVTQFPSHSVIEKGQTVTLRCDPISGHDNLYWYRRVMGKEIKFLLHFVKESKQDESGMPNNRFLAERTGGTYSTLKVQPAELEDSGVYFCASSQDPLAGELFSYNEQFFGPGTRLTVL.

The chain employs TRBV21-1 and TRBJ2-5; TRBD2, as called in the table, went unchecked against the DNA. TRBV21-1 constitutes a pseudogene. The CDR3 covers 18 residues. As DNA, the CDR3 is TGTGCCAGCAGCAACGGTCGCCAGCGGGGGGGGTCTCGAGAGACCCAGTACTTC. This encodes CASSNGRQRGGSRETQYF.

This clone was seen only once. The genes are TRBV4-1 and TRBJ1-2; D is possibly TRBD1 (5 bases). Germline CDR1 and CDR2: MGHRA and YSYEKL. The CDR3 contains 15 residues. Trimming took 1 base from V and 3 from J, leaving 12 bases between them. This CDR3 is CASSQGGSPHYGYTF. For the CDR3, the DNA is TGCGCCAGCAGCCAAGGGGGCAGTCCCCACTATGGCTACACCTTC.

J is TRBJ2-5 and V is TRBV2, with 8 bases fitting TRBD2. Germline V gives CDR1 SNHLY, CDR2 FYNNEI. This CDR3 spans 13 amino acids. V lost 6 bases to trimming and J lost 13 bases; unmatched junction nucleotides: 13. The CDR3 sequence: CASSQGRGAPPYF. CDR3 DNA: TGTGCCAGCAGCCAGGGGCGGGGGGCCCCCCCGTACTTC. The whole variable domain, filled in from reference TRBV2 and TRBJ2-5, reads EPEVTQTPSHQVTQMGQEVILRCVPISNHLYFYWYRQILGQKVEFLVSFYNNEISEKSEIFDDQFSVERPDGSNFTLKIRSTKLEDSAMYFCASSQGRGAPPYFGPGTRLLVL.

CDR3 nucleotides: TGCGCCAGCAGCCAAGATCGGCAGAATGAGCAGTTCTTC. It is translated as CASSQDRQNEQFF. The chain uses TRBV4-1 and TRBJ2-1; D is unresolved. From germline, CDR1 is MGHRA and CDR2 YSYEKL. V lost 0 bases and J lost 7, with 7 bases in between. CDR3 length: 13 amino acids.

Points on this clone: At the DNA level, this CDR3 is encoded by other sequences in the same sample as well. The V call is TRBV6-4, the J call TRBJ1-5, with D possibly being TRBD1 (5 bases). Germline values: CDR1 MRHNA, CDR2 SNTAGT. The V end lost 6 bases, the J end lost 3 bases, and 12 bases lay between the germline ends. The CDR3 is 14 residues long. DNA of the CDR3: TGTGCCAGCAGCCCCGGGACGGACAATCAGCCCCAGCATTTT. Its protein product is CASSPGTDNQPQHF.